The source of this T cell receptor (beta chain) is a study of blood T cell repertoires in COVID-19. On the study more broadly: Researchers got acute and convalescent COVID-19 samples from the United States, Italy and Spain. T cells, B-cell-depleted T cells, or PBMCs provided the cDNA or gDNA that served as material.

This clone was seen ten or more times. Profiled with immunoSEQ multiplex PCR; TCRdb holds only in-frame clones, not every one. The sample has over 200,000 clones, about 91% seen once; the top ten hold just over 2.5%. With V trimmed by 2 bases and J by 3 bases, 2 bases remained unmatched. The CDR3 spans 14 residues. Germline V lookup: CDR1 PRHDT, CDR2 FYEKMQ (reference sequence). Material: peripheral blood. This clonotype was sampled from a person aged 18-30 years with COVID-19, enrolled during active disease. J is TRBJ1-1 and V is TRBV13; 8 positions match TRBD1. The CDR3 region is CASSLNRGYTEAFF. The DNA of the CDR3 is TGTGCCAGCAGCTTAAACAGGGGGTACACTGAAGCTTTCTTT.